The next 25 T cell receptor beta chains were all read from a single sample in a study of blood T cell repertoires in COVID-19. Produced via immunoSEQ multiplex PCR; TCRdb's table is partial and in-frame only. Found here are around 300,000 clones, 88% of them singletons; the top ten hold around 1%. Material: PBMCs or T cells enriched from blood (not recorded which). These receptors were taken from a woman aged 25 to 39 who had recovered from COVID-19.

The chain links TRBV10-3 to TRBJ2-3, with D possibly being TRBD2 (7 bases). CDR1 and CDR2 from the germline V gene are ENHRY and SYGVKD. Deletions cut 4 bases from V and 5 bases from J, with 16 bases between. This CDR3 is 15 amino acids long. The CDR3 region has the DNA TGTGCCATCAGTGTTGGGGGGGCGAGTAGAGATACGCAGTATTTT. Its protein is CAISVGGASRDTQYF.

A word on this clone: Relative to the germline gene, one junction end is altered; a read error may explain this. V gene TRBV9 combines with J gene TRBJ1-5; no clear D gene. This CDR3 contains 14 residues. CDR1 and CDR2 (germline): SGDLS, YYNGEE. The CDR3 here is CASSVAHSNQPQHF. The CDR3 coding sequence is TGTGCCAGCAGCGTAGCTCACAGTAATCAGCCGCAGCATTTT.

The chain uses TRBV19 and TRBJ2-3; 12 bases line up with TRBD2. V shed 6 bases, J shed 6 bases, and the junction held 10 bases outside the gene matches. The CDR3 covers 16 residues. Germline V gives CDR1 LNHDA, CDR2 SQIVND (reference sequence). CDR3 loop: CASSLLAGGGLDTQYF. CDR3 in DNA: TGTGCCAGTAGCCTACTAGCGGGAGGAGGTTTGGATACGCAGTATTTT. Using reference TRBV19 and TRBJ2-3 for the parts outside the CDR3, the full variable domain is DGGITQSPKYLFRKEGQNVTLSCEQNLNHDAMYWYRQDPGQGLRLIYYSQIVNDFQKGDIAEGYSVSREKKESFPLTVTSAQKNPTAFYLCASSLLAGGGLDTQYFGPGTRLTVL.

The chain carries TRBV5-6 and TRBJ2-7; 7 nucleotides line up with TRBD2. CDR1 and CDR2 from the germline V gene are SGHDT and YYEEEE. Trimming took 5 bases from V and 3 from J; bases not matched to a gene: 14. This CDR3 region has 16 residues. CDR3 nucleotides: TGTGCCAGCAGACCTGGAGTCTCTAGCGGACACTACGAGCAGTACTTC. Protein: CASRPGVSSGHYEQYF.

This clone was seen only a few times. The rearrangement joins TRBV3-1 (or the pseudogene TRBV3-2) to TRBJ1-1; unclear D gene. This CDR3 is 14 amino acids long. Trimming left V 2 bases short and J 5 bases short, with 12 bases between. The germline CDR1 and CDR2 sequences are LGHDT and YNNKEL (reference sequence). In DNA, the CDR3 is TGTGCCAGCAGCCAAAATCGACTGTATACTGAAGCTTTCTTT. It yields the protein CASSQNRLYTEAFF.

This chain joins TRBV4-1 and TRBJ1-2; perhaps TRBD1 as D (5 bases). V lost 0 bases to trimming and J lost 6 bases, with 14 bases between them. This CDR3 has 15 residues. Germline CDR1 is MGHRA and CDR2 is YSYEKL. The CDR3 loop reads CASSQDLKGGDGYTF. CDR3 bases: TGCGCCAGCAGCCAAGATCTGAAGGGAGGGGATGGCTACACCTTC.

For this clone: Other nucleotide sequences from this sample produce the same CDR3. The V call is TRBV28, the J call TRBJ1-2; D not resolved. CDR3 length: 12 amino acids. V was pared by 6 bases and J by 4 bases, with 9 bases between. Per the germline V gene, CDR1 is MDHEN and CDR2 is SYDVKM. The CDR3 DNA follows: TGTGCCAGCAGGCCCGGCGGCTATGGCTACACCTTC. It codes for CASRPGGYGYTF.

The chain has TRBV30 and TRBJ1-5, with 10 positions matching TRBD1. This CDR3 is built from 16 residues. V lost 0 bases to trimming and J lost 4 bases; unmatched junction nucleotides: 6. The germline gives CDR1 GTSNPN, CDR2 SVGIG (reference sequence). CDR3 sequence reads: CAWSVGTGAPNQPQHF. Here the CDR3 DNA reads TGTGCCTGGAGTGTGGGGACAGGGGCTCCTAATCAGCCCCAGCATTTT.

This rearrangement joins TRBV4-1 to TRBJ2-4; D may be TRBD2 (5 bases). Germline values: CDR1 MGHRA, CDR2 YSYEKL. CDR3 length: 14 residues. Trimming took 3 bases from V and 5 from J, leaving 11 bases between them. CDR3 DNA sequence: TGCGCCAGCAGCCATGTTCGGGAAGAAAACATTCAGTACTTC. This sequence encodes CASSHVREENIQYF.

CDR3 bases: TGTGCCAGCAGCTTAGTCGGCTACGAGCAGTACTTC. Its translation: CASSLVGYEQYF. The chain has TRBV7-2 and TRBJ2-7; D is ambiguous. This CDR3 spans 12 amino acids. V dropped 1 base and J dropped 3 bases, with 4 bases sitting between them. Germline V CDR1 and CDR2: SGHTA, FQGNSA.

The rearrangement links TRBV4-3 to TRBJ1-5; D is unresolved. This CDR3 has 15 residues. Germline-derived CDR1 and CDR2 are LGHNA and YSLEER. V was shortened by 0 bases and J by 1 base, with 7 bases between the two germline ends. The CDR3 DNA is TGCGCCAGCAGCCAAGAAGTAGCCAGCAATCAGCCCCAGCATTTT. It codes for CASSQEVASNQPQHF.

The V gene is TRBV6-2 or TRBV6-3, the J gene TRBJ2-7; 9 bases agree with TRBD1. The V gene end was trimmed by 3 bases and the J gene end by 5 bases; junction bases not matched to a gene: 11. CDR1 and CDR2 (germline): MNHEY, SVGEGT. This CDR3 has 16 amino acids. The CDR3 here is CASSYPEGTGLDEQYF. The CDR3 bases are TGTGCCAGCAGTTATCCCGAAGGGACAGGGTTAGACGAGCAGTACTTC.

This clone was picked up one time. DNA of the CDR3: TGTGCCGCAGCCACGGTTTTGGGGAGAAGTTATGAAGCTTTCTTT. Its translation is CAAATVLGRSYEAFF. The V gene is TRBV27, the J gene TRBJ1-1, with D uncertain. From germline, CDR1 is MNHEY and CDR2 SMNVEV (reference sequence). With 11 bases removed from V and 7 bases from J, the gap between germline ends came to 26 bases. CDR3 size: 15 residues.

Here the CDR3 DNA reads TGTGCCAGCAGCTGGTCCGGGACAGGGTATTTCTTC. Protein product: CASSWSGTGYFF. The chain employs TRBV5-6 and TRBJ2-1; 9 bases fit TRBD1. V trimming: 3 bases; J trimming: 16 bases; junction bases outside the gene matches: 8. The germline V gene has CDR1 SGHDT and CDR2 YYEEEE. The CDR3 is made up of 12 amino acids.

V usage is TRBV6-5 and J usage is TRBJ2-1; D possibly corresponds to TRBD2 (7 bases). The CDR3 has 15 residues. The V end was cut by 2 bases, the J end by 7 bases, with 15 bases between. From germline, CDR1 is MNHEY and CDR2 SVGAGI. In nucleotides, the CDR3 is TGTGCCAGCAGTTACCTGGCGGGGGCACTTAATGAGCAGTTCTTC. Amino acid sequence: CASSYLAGALNEQFF.

This clone was counted between two and nine times. V usage is TRBV2 and J usage is TRBJ2-7; TRBD1 is a possible D gene (5 bases). Trimming pared 7 bases from V and 6 bases from J, leaving 10 bases between. This CDR3 region has 11 residues. Germline V lookup: CDR1 SNHLY, CDR2 FYNNEI. In nucleotides, the CDR3 is TGTGCCAGCAAGACAGCCTTCGAGCAGTACTTC. Amino acids: CASKTAFEQYF.

The chain has TRBV4-1 and TRBJ2-5; the match to TRBD1 covers 9 bases. With V trimmed by 3 bases and J by 5 bases, 7 bases remained unmatched. Germline values: CDR1 MGHRA, CDR2 YSYEKL. This CDR3 has 15 residues. This CDR3 reads CASSQRTGEGETQYF. The CDR3 DNA sequence: TGCGCCAGCAGCCAGAGGACAGGGGAGGGGGAGACCCAGTACTTC.

V and J are TRBV3-1 (or the pseudogene TRBV3-2) and TRBJ1-1; D unclear. The V end was cut by 0 bases, the J end by 11 bases, with 22 bases between. The length of the CDR3 is 16 residues. The germline CDR1 and CDR2 sequences are LGHDT and YNNKEL (reference sequence). CDR3 amino acids: CASSQERTRRLTVAFF. In DNA, the CDR3 is TGTGCCAGCAGCCAAGAAAGAACTCGGAGGTTAACAGTGGCTTTCTTT.

The chain carries TRBV30 and TRBJ1-2; a weak D match, TRBD1 (5 bases). Germline V gene lookup returns CDR1 GTSNPN and CDR2 SVGIG (reference sequence). V was shortened by 4 bases and J by 4 bases, with 13 bases between the two germline ends. This CDR3 is built from 13 residues. This chain's CDR3 is CAWTVGQPYGYTF. The CDR3 nucleotides read TGTGCCTGGACCGTGGGGCAGCCCTATGGCTACACCTTC.

The rearrangement joins TRBV7-9 to TRBJ1-3; D call uncertain. V was cut by 1 base and J by 0 bases, with 7 bases left in between. Germline CDR1 is SEHNR and CDR2 is FQNEAQ (reference sequence). The CDR3 extends over 15 amino acids. The CDR3 loop reads CASSLESGSGNTIYF. Written as DNA, the CDR3 is TGTGCCAGCAGCTTAGAATCCGGCTCTGGAAACACCATATATTTT.

The rearrangement joins TRBV14 to TRBJ2-1; 9 positions agree with TRBD2. V was pared by 2 bases and J by 0 bases, with 5 bases of the junction left unmatched. The CDR3 totals 17 residues. Germline V gene lookup returns CDR1 SGHDN and CDR2 FVKESK. CDR3 DNA: TGTGCCAGCAGCCAAACTAGCGGGCGAAGCTCCTACAATGAGCAGTTCTTC. Translation: CASSQTSGRSSYNEQFF.

The CDR3 region is CASSGAPISRGTEAFF. In DNA, the CDR3 is TGTGCCAGCAGCGGCGCCCCCATCTCAAGGGGCACTGAAGCTTTCTTT. The chain couples TRBV9 to TRBJ1-1; a possible D gene is TRBD1 (5 bases). The germline V gene has CDR1 SGDLS and CDR2 YYNGEE. The germline V and J ends were trimmed by 3 bases and 4 bases, with 19 bases remaining between them. The CDR3 is made up of 16 amino acids.

The chain has TRBV28 and TRBJ1-4; TRBD1 aligns across 9 bases. V was pared by 4 bases and J by 10 bases, with 7 bases of the junction left unmatched. Per the germline V gene, CDR1 is MDHEN and CDR2 is SYDVKM. CDR3 size: 14 residues. Here the CDR3 DNA reads TGTGCCAGCAGTTACAGGGGGCGGATGGGAAAACTGTTTTTT. Its protein is CASSYRGRMGKLFF.

The rearrangement uses TRBV6-5 and TRBJ1-2; tentative D call: TRBD1 (6 bases). The CDR3 is 13 residues long. Trimming stripped 0 bases from V and 9 bases from J, with 11 bases between. Germline values: CDR1 MNHEY, CDR2 SVGAGI. CDR3 nucleotides: TGTGCCAGCAGTTACTCACAGGGACGGAGCTACACCTTC. Amino acid sequence: CASSYSQGRSYTF.

About this clone: Additional DNA sequences in this sample encode the identical CDR3. The chain couples TRBV18 to TRBJ2-7; unclear D gene. This CDR3 has 13 residues. Germline CDR1 is KGHSH and CDR2 is LQKENI. With 4 bases removed from V and 0 bases from J, the gap between germline ends came to 7 bases. CDR3 DNA sequence: TGTGCCAGCTCACGCGACTCCTCCTACGAGCAGTACTTC. Protein product: CASSRDSSYEQYF. Based on the CDR3 plus reference TRBV18 and TRBJ2-7, the full variable domain is NAGVMQNPRHLVRRRGQEARLRCSPMKGHSHVYWYRQLPEEGLKFMVYLQKENIIDESGMPKERFSAEFPKEGPSILRIQQVVRGDSAAYFCASSRDSSYEQYFGPGTRLTVT.